These T cell receptor beta chains were read from a single sample in a study of graft-versus-host responses after intestinal transplantation. The repertoire was sequenced with immunoSEQ multiplex PCR; TCRdb's copy has only in-frame clones and lacks some. Of about 13,000 clones listed, just under 85% are singletons. The sequences come from PBMCs, collected after intestinal transplantation. Source of these receptors: a human patient who received an intestinal transplant, so some T cells may come from the graft donor. Each CDR3 is given with its conserved first and last residue. D genes are given only for firm matches. Only part of the rows carry a size: once, few, many, or a class if the clone is expanded.

j_call d_call clone_size v_call cdr3_aa cdr3_nt
TRBJ2-6 TRBD1 . TRBV7-7 CASSPRDRNVLTF TGTGCTAGCAGCCCAAGGGACAGAAACGTCCTGACTTTC
TRBJ1-2 . . TRBV19 CASQRGNYGYTF TGTGCCAGTCAGCGGGGAAACTATGGCTACACCTTC
TRBJ2-7 . . TRBV19 CASSPLGGPYEQYF TGTGCCAGTAGTCCCTTGGGGGGACCCTACGAGCAGTACTTC
TRBJ2-7 . . TRBV4-2 CASSQVEGGMNEQYF TGTGCCAGCAGCCAAGTGGAGGGCGGGATGAACGAGCAGTACTTC
TRBJ2-7 . . TRBV10-3 CATCPDGSYEQYF TGTGCCACCTGTCCCGACGGATCCTACGAGCAGTACTTC
TRBJ2-2 TRBD2 . TRBV5-4 CASSAIGGGNTGELFF TGTGCCAGCAGCGCGATCGGCGGGGGAAACACCGGGGAGCTGTTTTTT
TRBJ2-2 . . TRBV27 CASRGPANTGELFF TGTGCCAGCAGGGGACCTGCGAACACCGGGGAGCTGTTTTTT
TRBJ1-2 . . TRBV5-4 CASSRRSGSYGYTF TGTGCCAGCAGCCGAAGGTCGGGCTCTTATGGCTACACCTTC
TRBJ1-2 . . TRBV6-5 CASSFRDGYTF TGTGCCAGCAGTTTCAGGGACGGCTACACCTTC
TRBJ2-3 TRBD2 . TRBV9 CASSVHQTSGGADTQYF TGTGCCAGCAGCGTTCACCAGACTAGCGGGGGGGCAGATACGCAGTATTTT
TRBJ2-4 TRBD2 . TRBV25-1 CASSDTAGIKNIQYF TGTGCCAGCAGTGATACAGCGGGGATTAAAAACATTCAGTACTTC
TRBJ2-2 . . TRBV7-3 CASSSSTGELFF TGTGCCAGCAGCTCCTCTACCGGGGAGCTGTTTTTT
TRBJ2-7 . . TRBV18 CASSPGHEQYF TGTGCCAGCTCACCAGGCCACGAGCAGTACTTC
TRBJ2-1 . . TRBV29-1 CSEFTSYNEQFF TGCAGCGAATTTACAAGCTACAATGAGCAGTTCTTC
TRBJ2-3 TRBD2 few TRBV10-3 CAISDSGRSTDTQYF TGTGCCATCAGTGATAGCGGGAGGAGCACAGATACGCAGTATTTT